This TCR beta chain was sequenced for a study of T cells in Graves' hyperthyroidism and ophthalmopathy. Across the study: It was at initial diagnosis, before any treatment, that peripheral blood was collected.

General study points: With a median lead of approximately 6.4 months before onset, the model predicted ophthalmopathy.

This clonotype was counted many times. Its specificity is unknown. The CDR3 runs to 16 residues. Germline assignment: CDR1 SGHVS and CDR2 FNYEAQ. Trimming cost V 5 bases and J 4 bases; bases outside gene matches: 9. The hyperthyroidism patients had all been newly diagnosed, and their disease duration was under 2 months. Their ages ranged from 18 to 65 years. Exclusions: uncontrolled infection, other autoimmune disease, pregnancy, lactation. Amplification of TCR beta CDR3 regions used RNA as the template. Using the HTBI primer set, a first-round RT-PCR was run on the TCR CDR3. Each CDR3 protein is one row after TCRdb ran MiXCR on the multiplex PCR reads. Of approximately 640,000 distinct CDR3 sequences listed, about 18% were seen once; the top ten hold 15% to 17%.

The rearrangement joins TRBV7-6 to TRBJ2-1; 9 bases map to TRBD2. The specimen sequenced was blood. The sequence derives from a man in his forties or fifties with Graves' hyperthyroidism. CDR3 in amino acids: CASSQGGGRDYNEQFF. The CDR3 nucleotides read TGTGCCAGCAGCCAGGGGGGCGGGAGGGATTACAATGAGCAGTTCTTC.